This TCR beta chain was sequenced in a study of T cells after yellow fever vaccination. Unmatched junction bases numbered 8, after V lost 7 bases and J lost 7 bases. This CDR3 is built from 15 residues. Synthesis of TCR cDNA relied on 5'RACE template switching, which attached a universal primer site and UMIs. TCRdb re-called the 5' RACE reads with MiXCR, one entry per CDR3 protein. The data contain tens of thousands of distinct CDR3 sequences, about 7% of them singletons. Study-wide points: Booster samples showed a return of most primary-vaccination clones (under 98% CD4, about 85% CD8).

This clonotype came up many times. Antigen specificity is unknown. The sequence was collected from a young man who received the YFV17D yellow fever vaccine. This sample comprised CD8+ T cells sorted from PBMCs, obtained roughly 47 days after the first yellow fever vaccination. The chain has TRBV12-3 or TRBV12-4 and TRBJ2-1, with 12 positions matching TRBD2. CDR3 sequence: CASTLAGGPWNEQFF. The CDR3 nucleotides read TGTGCCAGCACCCTAGCGGGGGGGCCTTGGAATGAGCAGTTCTTC.